The rows below give T cell receptor beta chains drawn from one sample of a study of shared clonotypes between healthy human individuals. Repertoires were generated with immunoSEQ multiplex PCR, while TCRdb's copy carries only in-frame clones and drops some. In the table there are just under 95,000 clones, almost 70% of which are singletons. The sample comprised memory CD8+ T cells sorted from blood. Receptors originate from a man in his thirties or forties in good health. CDR3s include the opening cysteine and the closing phenylalanine or tryptophan.

>TRBV11-3|TRBJ2-7
CASSPRQGSNTYEQYF
>TRBV4-1|TRBJ1-1
CASSTPTNSRNTEAFF
>TRBV18|TRBJ2-1
CASSPSLKGHNEQFF
>TRBV19|TRBJ1-4
CASSTDRGVFEKLFF
>TRBV27|TRBJ2-1
CASSLSRTGLGYNEQFF
>TRBV19|TRBJ1-2
CASRRQSGWMGYTF
>TRBV5-5|TRBJ2-6
CASSLSYSSGANVLTF
>TRBV7-9|TRBJ1-4
CAIPWTGTATNEKLFF
>TRBV28|TRBJ2-5
CASSQTGGKQETQYF
>TRBV7-2|TRBJ2-7
CASSLWTGSYEQYF
>TRBV9|TRBJ2-3
CASSVAASEYTDTQYF
>TRBV19|TRBJ2-7
CASSILLYVTEQYF
>TRBV12-1|TRBJ2-1
CASSLQVREQFF
>TRBV19|TRBJ1-1
CASRVTGTTGNTEAFF
>TRBV5-1|TRBJ2-1
CASSPVLAGSGNEQFF
>TRBV4-1|TRBJ1-2
CASSQVITEHYGYTF
>TRBV5-1|TRBJ2-1
CASSLPQGRHEQFF
>TRBV28|TRBJ2-7
CASTQPLGSAYEQYF